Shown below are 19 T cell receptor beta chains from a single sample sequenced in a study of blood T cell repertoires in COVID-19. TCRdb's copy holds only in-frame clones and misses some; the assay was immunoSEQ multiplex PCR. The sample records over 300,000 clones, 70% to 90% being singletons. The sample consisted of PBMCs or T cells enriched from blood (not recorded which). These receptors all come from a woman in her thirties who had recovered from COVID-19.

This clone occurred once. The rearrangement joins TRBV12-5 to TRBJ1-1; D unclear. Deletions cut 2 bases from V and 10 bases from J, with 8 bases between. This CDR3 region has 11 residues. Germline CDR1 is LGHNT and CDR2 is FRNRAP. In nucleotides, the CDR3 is TGTGCTAGTGGTTTGAGTGGAGGAGCTTTCTTT. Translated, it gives CASGLSGGAFF. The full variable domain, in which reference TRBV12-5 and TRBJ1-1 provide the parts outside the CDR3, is DARVTQTPRHKVTEMGQEVTMRCQPILGHNTVFWYRQTMMQGLELLAYFRNRAPLDDSGMPKDRFSAEMPDATLATLKIQPSEPRDSAVYFCASGLSGGAFFGQGTRLTVV.

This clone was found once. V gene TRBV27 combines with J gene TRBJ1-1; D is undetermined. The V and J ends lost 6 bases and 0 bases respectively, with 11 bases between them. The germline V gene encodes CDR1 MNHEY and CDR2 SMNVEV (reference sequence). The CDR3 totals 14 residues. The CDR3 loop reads CASSYERVNTEAFF. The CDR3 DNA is TGTGCCAGCAGCTACGAGCGGGTGAACACTGAAGCTTTCTTT.

In nucleotides, the CDR3 is TGTGCCAGTAGTGACAGGGTAGGCACAGATACGCAGTATTTT. This encodes CASSDRVGTDTQYF. The chain recombines TRBV19 with TRBJ2-3, with 7 positions matching TRBD1. Germline V CDR1 and CDR2: LNHDA, SQIVND (reference sequence). There are 14 residues in the CDR3. With 5 bases clipped from V and 1 base from J, the junction kept 3 bases outside the gene matches.

CDR3 in DNA: TGCGCCAGCAGCCAAGATCAGGGCTCGCCTGGCTACACCTTC. It codes for CASSQDQGSPGYTF. The J gene is TRBJ1-2, the V gene TRBV4-1, with D possibly TRBD1 on 5 matching bases. Germline CDR1 MGHRA, CDR2 YSYEKL. The CDR3 spans 14 residues. V lost 0 bases to trimming and J lost 7 bases, with 12 bases between them.

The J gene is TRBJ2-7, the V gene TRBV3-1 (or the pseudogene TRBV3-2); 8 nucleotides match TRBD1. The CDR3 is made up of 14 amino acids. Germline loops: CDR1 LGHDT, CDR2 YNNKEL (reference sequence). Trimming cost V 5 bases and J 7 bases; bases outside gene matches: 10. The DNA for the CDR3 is TGTGCCAGCAGCGCTACGGACAGGGTACCGGAGCAGTACTTC. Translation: CASSATDRVPEQYF.

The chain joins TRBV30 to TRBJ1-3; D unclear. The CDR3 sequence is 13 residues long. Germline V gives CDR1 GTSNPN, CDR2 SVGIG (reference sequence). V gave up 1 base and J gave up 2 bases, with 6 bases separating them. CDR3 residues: CAWSEEAGNTIYF. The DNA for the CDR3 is TGTGCCTGGAGTGAAGAGGCTGGAAACACCATATATTTT.

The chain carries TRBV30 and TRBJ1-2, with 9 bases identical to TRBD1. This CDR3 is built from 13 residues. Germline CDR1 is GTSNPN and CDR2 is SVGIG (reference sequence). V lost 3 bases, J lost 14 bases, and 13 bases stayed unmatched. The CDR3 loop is CAWSLSRDGTGTF. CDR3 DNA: TGTGCCTGGAGCCTTTCCCGAGACGGGACAGGGACCTTC.

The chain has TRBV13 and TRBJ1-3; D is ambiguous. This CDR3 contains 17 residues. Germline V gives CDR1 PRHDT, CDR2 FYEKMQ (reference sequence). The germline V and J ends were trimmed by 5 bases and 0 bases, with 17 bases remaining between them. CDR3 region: CASSAGDFPGSGNTIYF. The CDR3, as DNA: TGTGCCAGCAGCGCCGGCGACTTCCCGGGCTCTGGAAACACCATATATTTT. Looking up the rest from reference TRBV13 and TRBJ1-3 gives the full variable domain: AAGVIQSPRHLIKEKRETATLKCYPIPRHDTVYWYQQGPGQDPQFLISFYEKMQSDKGSIPDRFSAQQFSDYHSELNMSSLELGDSALYFCASSAGDFPGSGNTIYFGEGSWLTVV.

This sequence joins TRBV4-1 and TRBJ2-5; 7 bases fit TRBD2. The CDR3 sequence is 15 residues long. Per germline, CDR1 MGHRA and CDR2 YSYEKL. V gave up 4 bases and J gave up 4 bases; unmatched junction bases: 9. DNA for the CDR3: TGCGCCAGCAGCCGAGACCCCGGCGGGGGAGAGACCCAGTACTTC. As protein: CASSRDPGGGETQYF.

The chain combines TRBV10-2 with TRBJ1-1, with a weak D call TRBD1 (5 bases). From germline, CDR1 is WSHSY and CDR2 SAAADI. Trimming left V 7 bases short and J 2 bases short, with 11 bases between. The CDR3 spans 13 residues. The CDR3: CASKVGANTEAFF. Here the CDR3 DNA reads TGCGCCAGCAAGGTAGGGGCCAACACTGAAGCTTTCTTT.

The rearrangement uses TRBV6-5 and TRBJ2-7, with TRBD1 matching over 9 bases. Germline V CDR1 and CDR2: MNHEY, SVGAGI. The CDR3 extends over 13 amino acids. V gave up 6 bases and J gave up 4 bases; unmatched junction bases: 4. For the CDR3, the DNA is TGTGCCAGCAGACCCGGGACAGGGTACGAGCAGTACTTC. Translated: CASRPGTGYEQYF.

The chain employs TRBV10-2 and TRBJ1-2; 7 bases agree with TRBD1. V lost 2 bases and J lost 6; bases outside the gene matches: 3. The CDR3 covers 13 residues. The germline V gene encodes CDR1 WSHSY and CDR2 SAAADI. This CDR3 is CASSEAGTDGYTF. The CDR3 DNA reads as TGCGCCAGCAGTGAGGCGGGGACAGATGGCTACACCTTC.

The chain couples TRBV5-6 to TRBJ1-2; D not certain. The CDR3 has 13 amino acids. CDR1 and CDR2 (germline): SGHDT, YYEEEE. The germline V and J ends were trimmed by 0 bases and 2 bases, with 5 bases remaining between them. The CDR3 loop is CASSLDSNYGYTF. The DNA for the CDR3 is TGTGCCAGCAGCTTGGACAGCAACTATGGCTACACCTTC.

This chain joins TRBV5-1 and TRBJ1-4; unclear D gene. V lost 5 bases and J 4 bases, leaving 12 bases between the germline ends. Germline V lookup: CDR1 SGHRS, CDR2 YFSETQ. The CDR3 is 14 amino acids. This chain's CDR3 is CASSDPGVNEKLFF. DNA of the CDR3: TGCGCCAGCAGTGATCCCGGGGTTAATGAAAAACTGTTTTTT.

The CDR3 protein is CASSPYGSWETQYF. Here the CDR3 DNA reads TGTGCCAGCAGCCCGTATGGCAGTTGGGAGACCCAGTACTTC. V is TRBV7-3 and J is TRBJ2-5; D ambiguous. With 5 bases removed from V and 5 bases from J, the gap between germline ends came to 15 bases. Germline CDR1 and CDR2: SGHTA and FQGTGA. This CDR3 contains 14 residues.

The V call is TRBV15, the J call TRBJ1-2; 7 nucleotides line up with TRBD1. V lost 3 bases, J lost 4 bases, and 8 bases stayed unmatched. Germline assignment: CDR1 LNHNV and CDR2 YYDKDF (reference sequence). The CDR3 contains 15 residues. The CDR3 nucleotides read TGTGCCACCAGCAGGACAGGGACGTCGGCCTATGGCTACACCTTC. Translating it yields CATSRTGTSAYGYTF.

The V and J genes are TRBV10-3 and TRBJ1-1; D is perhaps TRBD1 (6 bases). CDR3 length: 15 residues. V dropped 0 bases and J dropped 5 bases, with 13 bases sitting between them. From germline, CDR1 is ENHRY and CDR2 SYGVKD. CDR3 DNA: TGTGCCATCAGTGAGTCGGTAGGGGGAAGAACTGAAGCTTTCTTT. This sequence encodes CAISESVGGRTEAFF.

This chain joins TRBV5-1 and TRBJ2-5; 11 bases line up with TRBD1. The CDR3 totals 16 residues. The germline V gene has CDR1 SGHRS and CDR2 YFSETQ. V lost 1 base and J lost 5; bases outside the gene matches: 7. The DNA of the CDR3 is TGCGCCAGCAGCTTGACCGGACAGGGGGCTTCGGAGACCCAGTACTTC. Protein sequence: CASSLTGQGASETQYF.

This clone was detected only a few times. The CDR3 region is CASRTRQGPYEQYF. The CDR3 region has the DNA TGTGCCAGCAGAACACGACAGGGACCCTACGAGCAGTACTTC. The chain recombines TRBV2 with TRBJ2-7; the match to TRBD1 covers 7 bases. This CDR3 is 14 amino acids long. V lost 6 bases to trimming and J lost 2 bases; unmatched junction nucleotides: 7. In germline, CDR1 is SNHLY, CDR2 FYNNEI.